These 15 T cell receptor beta chains were all obtained from the same sample, sequenced in a study of somatic mutations in cytotoxic T cells in rheumatoid arthritis. TCRdb keeps only in-frame clones here, not all; method: immunoSEQ multiplex PCR. This table has 15,000 to 20,000 clones, approximately 80% appearing once. The material sequenced was CD8+ T cells sorted from blood. These TCRs come from an adult with rheumatoid arthritis.

The V call is TRBV27, the J call TRBJ2-3, with a possible D match to TRBD2 (5 bases). The CDR3 has 14 residues. Germline CDR1 MNHEY, CDR2 SMNVEV (reference sequence). Trimming removed 8 bases from V and 0 bases from J, with 12 bases in between. CDR3 coding DNA: TGTGCCAGCCATCGGGGATGGAGCACAGATACGCAGTATTTT. As protein: CASHRGWSTDTQYF.

V is TRBV7-9 and J is TRBJ2-1; 9 nucleotides agree with TRBD2. The CDR3 is 15 residues long. Germline loops: CDR1 SEHNR, CDR2 FQNEAQ (reference sequence). V lost 3 bases and J lost 5; bases outside the gene matches: 5. The CDR3 loop reads CASSLGGGANNEQFF. The CDR3 DNA follows: TGTGCCAGCAGCTTGGGCGGGGGGGCGAACAATGAGCAGTTCTTC.

The chain links TRBV19 to TRBJ1-1, with 7 bases that match TRBD1. This CDR3 has 14 residues. Trimming cost V 6 bases and J 5 bases; bases outside gene matches: 9. Germline V gene sequence: CDR1 LNHDA, CDR2 SQIVND (reference sequence). Here the CDR3 reads CASRFAGGGTEAFF. Here the CDR3 DNA reads TGTGCCAGTAGGTTCGCAGGGGGGGGGACTGAAGCTTTCTTT.

The chain is built from TRBV7-9 and TRBJ2-1; the D gene could be TRBD1 or TRBD2 (5 bases each). Germline V CDR1 and CDR2: SEHNR, FQNEAQ (reference sequence). This CDR3 has 11 residues. The germline V and J ends were trimmed by 7 bases and 9 bases, with 10 bases remaining between them. For the CDR3, the DNA is TGTGCCAGCATCTTTGGGGGTGAGCAGTTCTTC. Translating it yields CASIFGGEQFF.

The genes are TRBV10-3 and TRBJ2-1; no clear D. CDR1 ENHRY and CDR2 SYGVKD come from the germline V gene. This CDR3 contains 12 residues. Trimming left V 4 bases short and J 9 bases short, with 10 bases between. CDR3 nucleotide sequence: TGTGCCATCAGTGTTTTAGAAGCTGAGCAGTTCTTC. The encoded protein is CAISVLEAEQFF.

The chain is built from TRBV7-6 and TRBJ1-5; perhaps TRBD1 as D (6 bases). Germline V gene lookup returns CDR1 SGHVS and CDR2 FNYEAQ. The V end lost 2 bases, the J end lost 4 bases, and 9 bases lay between the germline ends. The CDR3 runs 14 residues. The CDR3 bases are TGTGCCAGCAGCTTACCAGGGGCAAATCAGCCCCAGCATTTT. It is translated as CASSLPGANQPQHF.

V is TRBV5-1 and J is TRBJ1-2, with a possible D match to TRBD1 (5 bases). Germline V gene lookup returns CDR1 SGHRS and CDR2 YFSETQ. Trimming took 5 bases from V and 6 from J, leaving 23 bases between them. This CDR3 is built from 16 residues. The CDR3 region is CASRKLGLDLLNGYTF. Written as DNA, the CDR3 is TGCGCCAGCAGAAAACTGGGGCTGGACCTCCTAAATGGCTACACCTTC.

The chain couples TRBV7-2 to TRBJ2-1; 9 positions match TRBD2. V gave up 5 bases and J gave up 5 bases; unmatched junction bases: 10. The germline gives CDR1 SGHTA, CDR2 FQGNSA. This CDR3 spans 16 amino acids. CDR3 amino acids: CASSPGAGGHHNEQFF. The CDR3 DNA follows: TGTGCCAGCAGCCCAGGTGCGGGGGGGCATCACAATGAGCAGTTCTTC.

The chain links TRBV5-4 to TRBJ2-2, with D perhaps TRBD2 (7 bases). There are 15 residues in the CDR3. The V gene lost 4 bases and the J gene lost 5 bases, with 15 bases spanning the gap. The germline V gene has CDR1 SGHNT and CDR2 YYREEE (reference sequence). The CDR3: CASSGGGPSTGELFF. The DNA for the CDR3 is TGTGCCAGCAGCGGGGGGGGGCCGTCGACCGGGGAGCTGTTTTTT.

V is TRBV28 and J is TRBJ1-5; D call uncertain. V was shortened by 6 bases and J by 0 bases, with 15 bases between the two germline ends. The germline V gene has CDR1 MDHEN and CDR2 SYDVKM. The CDR3 totals 16 residues. CDR3 nucleotide sequence: TGTGCCAGCAGCGCGCCTTTGAAGATTAGCAATCAGCCCCAGCATTTT. Protein product: CASSAPLKISNQPQHF.

This rearrangement joins TRBV27 to TRBJ2-7; D remains unclear. The CDR3 sequence is 13 residues long. Germline CDR1 and CDR2: MNHEY and SMNVEV (reference sequence). V was trimmed by 5 bases and J by 7 bases, leaving 15 bases between them. CDR3 protein: CASSPLRTLEQYF. CDR3 coding DNA: TGTGCCAGCAGTCCTCTGAGGACCTTGGAGCAGTACTTC.

The chain couples TRBV7-9 to TRBJ1-2; D not certain. Germline CDR1 and CDR2: SEHNR and FQNEAQ (reference sequence). Deletions cut 6 bases from V and 6 bases from J, with 11 bases between. This CDR3 region has 12 residues. The CDR3 loop reads CASSLGYNGYTF. The CDR3 DNA is TGTGCCAGCAGTTTGGGATACAATGGCTACACCTTC.

The V call is TRBV7-9, the J call TRBJ2-6; 9 bases align to TRBD2. The CDR3 has 19 amino acids. Germline V gives CDR1 SEHNR, CDR2 FQNEAQ (reference sequence). Trimming removed 1 base from V and 0 bases from J; junction bases left unmatched: 7. This chain's CDR3 is CASSLGRASGVSGANVLTF. CDR3 nucleotide sequence: TGTGCCAGCAGCTTAGGACGGGCTAGCGGGGTCTCTGGGGCCAACGTCCTGACTTTC.

J is TRBJ1-4 and V is TRBV30; D is undetermined. V was cut by 2 bases and J by 7 bases, with 11 bases left in between. This CDR3 contains 13 residues. CDR1 is GTSNPN and CDR2 is SVGIG in the germline V gene (reference sequence). The CDR3 nucleotides read TGTGCCTGGAGTTACGGTATCCTTGAAAAACTGTTTTTT. Amino acid sequence: CAWSYGILEKLFF.

V is TRBV6-4 and J is TRBJ2-3, with TRBD2 matching over 8 bases. V dropped 0 bases and J dropped 4; count of bases not matched to a gene: 6. There are 16 residues in the CDR3. Germline assignment: CDR1 MRHNA and CDR2 SNTAGT. The CDR3 loop is CASSDSAAGGPDTQYF. The DNA for the CDR3 is TGTGCCAGCAGTGACTCGGCCGCGGGGGGCCCAGATACGCAGTATTTT.